This TCR beta chain stems from a study of T cells in Graves' hyperthyroidism and ophthalmopathy. Amplification of TCR beta CDR3 regions was performed using RNA transcripts as template. When the TCR CDR3 underwent first-round RT-PCR, the HTBI primer set was used. One entry per CDR3 protein, called by TCRdb with MiXCR from the multiplex PCR reads. The repertoire consists of 250,000 to 350,000 distinct CDR3 sequences, with roughly 22% occurring once and the leading ten covering about 60%. This clonotype showed up just a few times. Trimming at V came to 6 bases and at J to 9 bases, leaving 10 bases not matched to a gene. CDR3 length equals 13 residues.

Sequences were obtained from blood. This receptor was taken from a man aged 25 to 40 with Graves' ophthalmopathy. V is TRBV12-3 or TRBV12-4 and J is TRBJ1-1; 7 bases match TRBD1. Here the CDR3 DNA reads TGTGCCAGCAGCATCGGACAGGTCGATAAAGCTTTCTTT. It is translated as CASSIGQVDKAFF.